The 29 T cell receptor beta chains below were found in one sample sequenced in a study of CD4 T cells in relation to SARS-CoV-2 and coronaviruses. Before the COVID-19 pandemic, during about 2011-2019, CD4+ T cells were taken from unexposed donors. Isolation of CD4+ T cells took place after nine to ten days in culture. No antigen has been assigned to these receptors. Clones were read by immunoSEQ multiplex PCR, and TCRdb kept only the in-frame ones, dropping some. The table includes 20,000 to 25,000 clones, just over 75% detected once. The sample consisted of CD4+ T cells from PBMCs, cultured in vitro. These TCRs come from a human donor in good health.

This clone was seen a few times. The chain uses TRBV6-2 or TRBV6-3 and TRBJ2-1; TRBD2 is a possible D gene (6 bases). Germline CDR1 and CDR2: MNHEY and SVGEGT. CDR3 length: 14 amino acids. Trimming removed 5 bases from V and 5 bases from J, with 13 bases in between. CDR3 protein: CASSLARLDNEQFF. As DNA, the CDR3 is TGTGCCAGCAGTCTAGCGAGACTAGACAATGAGCAGTTCTTC.

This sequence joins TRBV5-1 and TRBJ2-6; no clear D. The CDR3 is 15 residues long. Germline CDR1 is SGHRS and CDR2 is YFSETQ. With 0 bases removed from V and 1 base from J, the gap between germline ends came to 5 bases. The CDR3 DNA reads TGCGCCAGCAGCTTGGATTTGTCTGGGGCCAACGTCCTGACTTTC. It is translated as CASSLDLSGANVLTF.

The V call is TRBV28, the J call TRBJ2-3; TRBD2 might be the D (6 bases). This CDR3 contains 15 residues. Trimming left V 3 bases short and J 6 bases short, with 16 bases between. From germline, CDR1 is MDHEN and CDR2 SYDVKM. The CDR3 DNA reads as TGTGCCAGCAGTTTCCGGAGGGCCGGCGGGGATACGCAGTATTTT. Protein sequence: CASSFRRAGGDTQYF. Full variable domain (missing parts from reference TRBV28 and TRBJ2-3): DVKVTQSSRYLVKRTGEKVFLECVQDMDHENMFWYRQDPGLGLRLIYFSYDVKMKEKGDIPEGYSVSREKKERFSLILESASTNQTSMYLCASSFRRAGGDTQYFGPGTRLTVL.

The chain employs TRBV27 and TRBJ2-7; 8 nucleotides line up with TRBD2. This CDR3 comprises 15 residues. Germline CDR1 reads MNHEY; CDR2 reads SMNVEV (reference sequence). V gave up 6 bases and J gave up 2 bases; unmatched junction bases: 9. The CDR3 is CASSLSLAGTYEQYF. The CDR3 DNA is TGTGCCAGCAGCTTGAGCTTAGCGGGAACCTACGAGCAGTACTTC.

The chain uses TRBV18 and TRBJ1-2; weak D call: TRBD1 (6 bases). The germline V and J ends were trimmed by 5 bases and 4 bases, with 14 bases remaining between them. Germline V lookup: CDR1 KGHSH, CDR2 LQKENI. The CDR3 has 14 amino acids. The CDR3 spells CASSRQDQLYGYTF. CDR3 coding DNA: TGTGCCAGCTCAAGACAGGACCAACTCTATGGCTACACCTTC. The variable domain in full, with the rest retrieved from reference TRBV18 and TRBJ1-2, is NAGVMQNPRHLVRRRGQEARLRCSPMKGHSHVYWYRQLPEEGLKFMVYLQKENIIDESGMPKERFSAEFPKEGPSILRIQQVVRGDSAAYFCASSRQDQLYGYTFGSGTRLTVV.

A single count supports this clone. CDR3 coding DNA: TGCGCCAGCAGCTTGGTCAGGCAAGAGACCCAGTACTTC. Translated: CASSLVRQETQYF. V and J are TRBV5-1 and TRBJ2-5; D is unresolved. V lost 0 bases and J lost 2, with 5 bases in between. CDR3 length: 13 amino acids. From germline, CDR1 is SGHRS and CDR2 YFSETQ.

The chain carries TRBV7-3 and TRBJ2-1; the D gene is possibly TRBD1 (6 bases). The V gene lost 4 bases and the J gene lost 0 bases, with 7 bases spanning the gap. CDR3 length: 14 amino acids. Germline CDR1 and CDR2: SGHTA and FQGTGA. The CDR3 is CASSSQGSYNEQFF. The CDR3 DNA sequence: TGTGCCAGCAGCTCACAGGGCTCCTACAATGAGCAGTTCTTC.

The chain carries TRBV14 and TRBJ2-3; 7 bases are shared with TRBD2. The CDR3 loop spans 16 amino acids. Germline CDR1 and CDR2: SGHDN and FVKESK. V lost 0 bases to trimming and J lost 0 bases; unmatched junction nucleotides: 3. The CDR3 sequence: CASSQDTGRSTDTQYF. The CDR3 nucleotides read TGTGCCAGCAGCCAAGATACCGGGAGGAGCACAGATACGCAGTATTTT.

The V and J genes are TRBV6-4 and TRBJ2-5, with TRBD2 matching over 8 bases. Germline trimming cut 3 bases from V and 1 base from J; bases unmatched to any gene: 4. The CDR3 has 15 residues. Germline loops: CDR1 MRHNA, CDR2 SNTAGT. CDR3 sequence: CASSELAGTQETQYF. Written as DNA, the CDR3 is TGTGCCAGCAGTGAATTAGCGGGAACCCAAGAGACCCAGTACTTC.

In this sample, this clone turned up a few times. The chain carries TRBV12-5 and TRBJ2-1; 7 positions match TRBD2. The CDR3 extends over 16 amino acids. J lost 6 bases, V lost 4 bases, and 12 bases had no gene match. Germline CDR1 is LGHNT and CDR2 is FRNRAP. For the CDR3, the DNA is TGTGCTAGTGGTTATACTGGACTAGTGGTCGGCAATGAGCAGTTCTTC. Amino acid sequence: CASGYTGLVVGNEQFF.

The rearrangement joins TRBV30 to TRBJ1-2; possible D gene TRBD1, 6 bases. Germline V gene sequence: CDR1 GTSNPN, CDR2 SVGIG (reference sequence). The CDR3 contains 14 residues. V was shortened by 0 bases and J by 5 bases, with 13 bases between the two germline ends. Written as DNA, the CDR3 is TGTGCCTGGAGTGTATATCCGGACAGATATGGCTACACCTTC. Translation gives CAWSVYPDRYGYTF.

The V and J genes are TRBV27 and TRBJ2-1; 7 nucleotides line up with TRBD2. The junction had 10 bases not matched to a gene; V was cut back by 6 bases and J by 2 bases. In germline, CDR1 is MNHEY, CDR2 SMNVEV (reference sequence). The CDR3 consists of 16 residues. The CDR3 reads CASSVSGQVPYNEQFF. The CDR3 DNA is TGTGCCAGCAGCGTTAGCGGGCAGGTACCCTACAATGAGCAGTTCTTC.

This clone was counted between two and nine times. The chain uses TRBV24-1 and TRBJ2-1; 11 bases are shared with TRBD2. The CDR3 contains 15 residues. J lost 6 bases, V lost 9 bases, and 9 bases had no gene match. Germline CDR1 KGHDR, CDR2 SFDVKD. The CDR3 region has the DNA TGTGCCACCGCCTCACTAGCGGGGGACTCCAATGAGCAGTTCTTC. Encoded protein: CATASLAGDSNEQFF.

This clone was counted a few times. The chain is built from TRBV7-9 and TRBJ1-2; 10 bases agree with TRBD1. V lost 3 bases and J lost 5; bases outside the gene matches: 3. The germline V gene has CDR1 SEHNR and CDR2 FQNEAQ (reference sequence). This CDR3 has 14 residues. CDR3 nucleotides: TGTGCCAGCAGCTTCGGGACAGGGGCTTATGGCTACACCTTC. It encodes CASSFGTGAYGYTF. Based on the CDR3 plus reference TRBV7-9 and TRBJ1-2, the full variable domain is DTGVSQNPRHKITKRGQNVTFRCDPISEHNRLYWYRQTLGQGPEFLTYFQNEAQLEKSRLLSDRFSAERPKGSFSTLEIQRTEQGDSAMYLCASSFGTGAYGYTFGSGTRLTVV.

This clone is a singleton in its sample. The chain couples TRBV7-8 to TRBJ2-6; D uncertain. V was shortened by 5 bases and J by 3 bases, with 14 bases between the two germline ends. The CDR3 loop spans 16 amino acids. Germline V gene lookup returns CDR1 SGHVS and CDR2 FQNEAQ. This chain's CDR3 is CASSAAGFGGANVLTF. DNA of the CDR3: TGTGCCAGCAGCGCCGCCGGGTTCGGTGGGGCCAACGTCCTGACTTTC.

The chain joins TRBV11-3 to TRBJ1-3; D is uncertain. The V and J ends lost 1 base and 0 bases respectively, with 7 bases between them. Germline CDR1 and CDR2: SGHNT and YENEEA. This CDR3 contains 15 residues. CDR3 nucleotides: TGTGCCAGCAGCTTAGGGAGCACCTCTGGAAACACCATATATTTT. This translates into CASSLGSTSGNTIYF.

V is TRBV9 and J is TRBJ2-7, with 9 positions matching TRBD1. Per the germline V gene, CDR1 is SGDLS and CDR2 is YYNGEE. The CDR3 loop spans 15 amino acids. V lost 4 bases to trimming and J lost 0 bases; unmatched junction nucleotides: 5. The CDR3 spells CASSPGTGNSYEQYF. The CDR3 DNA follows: TGTGCCAGCAGCCCCGGGACAGGGAACTCCTACGAGCAGTACTTC.

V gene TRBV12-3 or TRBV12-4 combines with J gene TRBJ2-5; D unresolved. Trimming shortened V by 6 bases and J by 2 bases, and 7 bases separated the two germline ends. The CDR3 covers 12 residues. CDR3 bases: TGTGCCAGCAGCCTCGCACAAGAGACCCAGTACTTC. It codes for CASSLAQETQYF.

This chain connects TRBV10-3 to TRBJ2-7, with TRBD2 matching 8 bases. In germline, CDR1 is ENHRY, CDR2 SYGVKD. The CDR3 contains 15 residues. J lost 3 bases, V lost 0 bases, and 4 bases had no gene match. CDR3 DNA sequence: TGTGCCATCAGTGAGTCTACTAGCGGCAGCTACGAGCAGTACTTC. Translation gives CAISESTSGSYEQYF.

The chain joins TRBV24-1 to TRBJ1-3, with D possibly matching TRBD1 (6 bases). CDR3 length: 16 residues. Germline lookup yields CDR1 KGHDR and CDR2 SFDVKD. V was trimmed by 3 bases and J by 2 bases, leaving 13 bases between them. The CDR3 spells CATSDPNAGAGNTIYF. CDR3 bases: TGTGCCACCAGTGATCCCAATGCAGGGGCTGGAAACACCATATATTTT.

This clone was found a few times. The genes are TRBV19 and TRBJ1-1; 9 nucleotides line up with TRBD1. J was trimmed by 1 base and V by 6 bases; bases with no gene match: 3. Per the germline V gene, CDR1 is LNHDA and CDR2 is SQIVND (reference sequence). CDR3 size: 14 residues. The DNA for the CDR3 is TGTGCCAGTAGGCGGACAGGGGCGAACACTGAAGCTTTCTTT. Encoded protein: CASRRTGANTEAFF.

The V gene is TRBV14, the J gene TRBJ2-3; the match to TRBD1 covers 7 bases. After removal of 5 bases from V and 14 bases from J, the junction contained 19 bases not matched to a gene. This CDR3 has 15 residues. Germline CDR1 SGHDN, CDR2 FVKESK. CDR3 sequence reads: CASSAQRDSLIRLYF. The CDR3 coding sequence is TGTGCCAGCAGCGCGCAGAGGGACAGCCTTATCAGGCTGTATTTT.

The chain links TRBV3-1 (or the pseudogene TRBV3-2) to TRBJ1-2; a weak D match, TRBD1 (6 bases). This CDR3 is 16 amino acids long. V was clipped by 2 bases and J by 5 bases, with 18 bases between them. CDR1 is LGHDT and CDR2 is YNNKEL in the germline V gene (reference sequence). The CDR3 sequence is CASSQPGFRGWYGYTF. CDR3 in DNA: TGTGCCAGCAGCCAACCTGGCTTCAGGGGTTGGTATGGCTACACCTTC.

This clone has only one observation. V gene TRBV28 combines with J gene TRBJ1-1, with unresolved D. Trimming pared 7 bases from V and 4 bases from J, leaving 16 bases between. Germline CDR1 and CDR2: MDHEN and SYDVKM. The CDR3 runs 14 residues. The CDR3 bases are TGTGCCAGCACTCCCCCGATGTACGGCACTGAAGCTTTCTTT. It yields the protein CASTPPMYGTEAFF.

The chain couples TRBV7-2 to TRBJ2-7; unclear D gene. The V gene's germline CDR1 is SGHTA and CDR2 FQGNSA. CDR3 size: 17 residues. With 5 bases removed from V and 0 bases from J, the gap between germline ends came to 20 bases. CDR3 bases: TGTGCCAGCAGCCCCCGTGACTCGCGGATGAACTCCTACGAGCAGTACTTC. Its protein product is CASSPRDSRMNSYEQYF.

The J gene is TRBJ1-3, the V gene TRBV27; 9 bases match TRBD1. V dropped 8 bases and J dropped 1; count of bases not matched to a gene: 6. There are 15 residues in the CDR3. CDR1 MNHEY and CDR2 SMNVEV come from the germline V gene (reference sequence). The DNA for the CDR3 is TGTGCCAGCCGGGAACAGGGGGCATCTGGAAACACCATATATTTT. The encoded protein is CASREQGASGNTIYF.

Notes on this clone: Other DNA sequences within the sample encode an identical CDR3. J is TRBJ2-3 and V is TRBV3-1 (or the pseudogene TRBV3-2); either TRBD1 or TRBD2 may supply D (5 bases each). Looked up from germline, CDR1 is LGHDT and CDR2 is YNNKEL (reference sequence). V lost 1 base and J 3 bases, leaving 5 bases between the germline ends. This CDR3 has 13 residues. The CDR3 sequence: CASSQGGTDTQYF. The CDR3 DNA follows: TGTGCCAGCAGCCAAGGGGGGACAGATACGCAGTATTTT.

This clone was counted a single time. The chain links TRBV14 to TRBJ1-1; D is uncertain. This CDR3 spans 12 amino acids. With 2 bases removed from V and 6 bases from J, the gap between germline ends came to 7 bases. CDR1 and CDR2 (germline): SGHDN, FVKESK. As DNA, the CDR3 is TGTGCCAGCAGCCAATGGAGCTCTGAAGCTTTCTTT. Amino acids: CASSQWSSEAFF.

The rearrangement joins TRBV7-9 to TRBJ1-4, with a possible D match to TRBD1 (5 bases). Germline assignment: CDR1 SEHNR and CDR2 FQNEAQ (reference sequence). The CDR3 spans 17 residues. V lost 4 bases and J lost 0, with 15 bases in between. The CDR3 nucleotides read TGTGCCAGCAGCTCGGGGGTCAGGTCTGCAACTAATGAAAAACTGTTTTTT. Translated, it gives CASSSGVRSATNEKLFF.